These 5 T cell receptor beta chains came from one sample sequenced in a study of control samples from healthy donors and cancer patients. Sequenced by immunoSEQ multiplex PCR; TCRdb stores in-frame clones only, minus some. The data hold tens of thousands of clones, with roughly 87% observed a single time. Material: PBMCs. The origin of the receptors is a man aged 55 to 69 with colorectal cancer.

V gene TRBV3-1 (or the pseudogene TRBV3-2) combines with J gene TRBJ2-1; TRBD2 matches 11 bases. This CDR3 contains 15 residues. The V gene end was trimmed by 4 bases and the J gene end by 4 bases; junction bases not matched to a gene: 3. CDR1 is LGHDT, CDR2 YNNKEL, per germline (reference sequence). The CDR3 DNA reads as TGTGCCAGCAGCCTTAGCGGGGGGGCTTACAATGAGCAGTTCTTC. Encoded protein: CASSLSGGAYNEQFF.

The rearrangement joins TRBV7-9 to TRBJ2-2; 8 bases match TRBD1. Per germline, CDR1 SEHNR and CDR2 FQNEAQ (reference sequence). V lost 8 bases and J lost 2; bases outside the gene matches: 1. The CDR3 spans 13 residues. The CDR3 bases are TGTGCCAGCGACAGGGGTAACACCGGGGAGCTGTTTTTT. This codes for CASDRGNTGELFF.

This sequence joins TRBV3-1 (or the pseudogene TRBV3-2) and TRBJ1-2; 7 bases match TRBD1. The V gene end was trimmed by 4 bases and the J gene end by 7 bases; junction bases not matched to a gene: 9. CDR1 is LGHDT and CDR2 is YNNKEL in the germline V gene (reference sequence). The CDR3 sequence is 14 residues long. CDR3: CASSLNQGGTGYTF. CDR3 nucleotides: TGTGCCAGCAGCCTAAACCAGGGGGGCACTGGCTACACCTTC.

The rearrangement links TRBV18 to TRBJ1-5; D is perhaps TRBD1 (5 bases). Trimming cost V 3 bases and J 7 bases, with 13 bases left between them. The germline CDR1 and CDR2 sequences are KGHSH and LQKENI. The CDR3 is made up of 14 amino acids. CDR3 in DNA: TGTGCCAGCTCACCCTCCAGGGCAGAGCAGCCCCAGCATTTT. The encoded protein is CASSPSRAEQPQHF.

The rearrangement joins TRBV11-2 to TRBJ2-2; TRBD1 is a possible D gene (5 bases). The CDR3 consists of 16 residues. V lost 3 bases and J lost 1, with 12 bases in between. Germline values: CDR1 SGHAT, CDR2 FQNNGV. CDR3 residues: CASSFRQGLNTGELFF. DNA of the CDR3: TGTGCCAGCAGCTTCCGGCAGGGCCTGAACACCGGGGAGCTGTTTTTT.